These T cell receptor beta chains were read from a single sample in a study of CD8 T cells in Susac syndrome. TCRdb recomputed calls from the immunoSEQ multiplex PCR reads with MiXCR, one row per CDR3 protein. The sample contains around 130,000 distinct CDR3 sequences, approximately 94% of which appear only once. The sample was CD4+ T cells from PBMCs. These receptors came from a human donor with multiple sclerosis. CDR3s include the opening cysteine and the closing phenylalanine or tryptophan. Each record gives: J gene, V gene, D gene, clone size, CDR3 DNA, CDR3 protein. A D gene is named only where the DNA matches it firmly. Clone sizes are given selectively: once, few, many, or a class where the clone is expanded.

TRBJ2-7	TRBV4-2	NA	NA	TGTGCCAGCAGCCAAAGTGGAAATCTCTACGAGCAGTACTTC	CASSQSGNLYEQYF
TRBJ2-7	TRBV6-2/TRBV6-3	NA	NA	TGTGCCAGCAGTTACGCCGGGTACTACGAGCAGTACTTC	CASSYAGYYEQYF
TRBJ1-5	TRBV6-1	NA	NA	TGTGCCAGCAGTGAAGTGCCAGGGAGGGGGAATAGCAATCAGCCCCAGCATTTT	CASSEVPGRGNSNQPQHF
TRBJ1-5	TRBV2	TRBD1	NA	TGTGCCAGCAGCGGACAGGGCACTCAGCCCCAGCATTTT	CASSGQGTQPQHF
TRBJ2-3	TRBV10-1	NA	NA	TGCGCCAGCAGTGAGTCGACTCGAGGCCCAGATACGCAGTATTTT	CASSESTRGPDTQYF
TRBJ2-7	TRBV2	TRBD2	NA	TGTGCCAGCAAGGAGGTACTAGCGGACTACGAGCAGTACTTC	CASKEVLADYEQYF
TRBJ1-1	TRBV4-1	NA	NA	TGCGCCAGCAGCCAAAGAGACAGGAACACTGAAGCTTTCTTT	CASSQRDRNTEAFF
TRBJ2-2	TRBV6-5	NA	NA	TGTGCCAGCAGTAACCCCACTATACCGGGGCACCCCCCCTCCGGGGAGCTGTTTTTT	CASSNPTIPGHPPSGELFF
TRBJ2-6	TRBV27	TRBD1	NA	TGTGCCAGCACCCTATCGACAGGGAATCCCAACGTCCTGACTTTC	CASTLSTGNPNVLTF
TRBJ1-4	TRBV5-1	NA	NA	TGCGCCAGCAGCGGGGGAGGCTTGGATGAAAAACTGTTTTTT	CASSGGGLDEKLFF
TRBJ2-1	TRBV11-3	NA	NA	TGTGCCAGCAGCTTAGGGGGGGTAGGGGATGAGCAGTTCTTC	CASSLGGVGDEQFF
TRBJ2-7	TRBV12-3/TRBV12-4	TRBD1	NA	TGTGCCAGCAGTTTAATCGGGACAGCCTACGAGCAGTACTTC	CASSLIGTAYEQYF
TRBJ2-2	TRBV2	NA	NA	TGTGCCAGCAGGCTCACAGGGAGTTCCACCGGGGAGCTGTTTTTT	CASRLTGSSTGELFF
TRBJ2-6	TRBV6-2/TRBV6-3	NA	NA	TGTGCCAGCAGTTACTGGGGGGCGAACTCTGGGGCCAACGTCCTGACTTTC	CASSYWGANSGANVLTF
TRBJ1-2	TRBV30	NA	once	TGTGCCTGGAGCTCTGGGGGCTACACCTTC	CAWSSGGYTF
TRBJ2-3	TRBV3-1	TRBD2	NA	TGTGCCAGCAGCCAAGTGGGACTAGCGGGAGGGCCAGCAGATACGCAGTATTTT	CASSQVGLAGGPADTQYF
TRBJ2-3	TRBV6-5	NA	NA	TGTGCCAGCAGTTACTCTTGGGATACGCAGTATTTT	CASSYSWDTQYF
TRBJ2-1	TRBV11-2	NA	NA	TGTGCCAGCAGCTTAGACTTCGACAATGAGCAGTTCTTC	CASSLDFDNEQFF
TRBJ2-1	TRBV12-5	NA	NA	TGTGCTAGTGGTTCACAGCGGGCGACCTACAATGAGCAGTTCTTC	CASGSQRATYNEQFF
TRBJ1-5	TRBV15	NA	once	TGTGCCACCAGCAGAGAGATCAATCAGCCCCAGCATTTT	CATSREINQPQHF
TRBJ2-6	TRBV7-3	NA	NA	TGTGCCAGCAGCCAACCCGGGACACCCTCTGGGGCCAACGTCCTGACTTTC	CASSQPGTPSGANVLTF
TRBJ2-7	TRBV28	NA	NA	TGTGCCAGCAGTTTATCAGCTTTACAGGGGAGGTTTTCCTACGAGCAGTACTTC	CASSLSALQGRFSYEQYF
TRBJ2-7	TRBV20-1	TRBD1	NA	TGCAGTGCAGAACCGGGACAGGGAGGTTACGAGCAGTACTTC	CSAEPGQGGYEQYF
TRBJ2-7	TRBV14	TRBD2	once	TGTGCCAGCAGTCGACCGGGACTACCCCTGGAGCAGTACTTC	CASSRPGLPLEQYF
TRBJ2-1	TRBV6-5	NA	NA	TGTGCCAGCAGTTACTCAAGGGGCACCTACAATGAGCAGTTCTTC	CASSYSRGTYNEQFF
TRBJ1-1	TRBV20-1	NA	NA	TGCAGTGCTATACAGGGAATCACTGAAGCTTTCTTT	CSAIQGITEAFF
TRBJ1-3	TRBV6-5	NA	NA	TGTGCCAGCAGTTACTCGGCAGGGCGGGGAAACACCATATATTTT	CASSYSAGRGNTIYF
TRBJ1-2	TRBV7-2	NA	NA	TGTGCCAGCAGCTTTAATACGGGAATCATCTACGGCTACACCTTC	CASSFNTGIIYGYTF
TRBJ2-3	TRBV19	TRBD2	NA	TGTGCCAGTAGTATATCCCGGGACTACCGACCTACAGATACGCAGTATTTT	CASSISRDYRPTDTQYF